This passage covers 13 T cell receptor beta chains from one sample sequenced in a study of post-analysis software for immune sequencing data. TCR beta cDNA libraries included unique molecular identifiers. TCRdb passed the PCR reads through MiXCR, listing each CDR3 protein once. The sample lists about 430,000 distinct CDR3 sequences; approximately 42% were seen once. General study findings and limits: Among four to six TRBV segments more frequent in patients than controls were TRBV5-6, TRBV5-1 and TRBV20-1.

No antigen is known for these receptors. The sample was blood. The source is a girl aged 2-10 years with multiple sclerosis.

A single count supports this clonotype. CDR3 sequence: CASSKERAVYNEQFF. The CDR3 DNA sequence: TGTGCCAGCAGCAAGGAGCGGGCGGTCTACAATGAGCAGTTCTTC. V gene TRBV5-6 combines with J gene TRBJ2-1; D may be TRBD2 (6 bases). This CDR3 has 15 amino acids. Deletions cut 4 bases from V and 3 bases from J, with 14 bases between. From germline, CDR1 is SGHDT and CDR2 YYEEEE.

The V and J genes are TRBV7-8 and TRBJ1-4, with D unclear. The CDR3 consists of 15 residues. The germline V and J ends were trimmed by 7 bases and 0 bases, with 12 bases remaining between them. The germline CDR1 and CDR2 sequences are SGHVS and FQNEAQ. The CDR3 loop reads CASTYRPSTNEKLFF. In nucleotides, the CDR3 is TGTGCCAGCACCTACCGCCCCTCAACTAATGAAAAACTGTTTTTT.

V is TRBV10-2 and J is TRBJ1-2; D is undetermined. Germline V gene data show CDR1 as WSHSY and CDR2 as SAAADI. With 6 bases removed from V and 0 bases from J, the gap between germline ends came to 8 bases. The CDR3 consists of 13 residues. The CDR3 reads CASRSQANYGYTF. The CDR3 bases are TGCGCCAGCAGATCCCAAGCTAACTATGGCTACACCTTC.

CDR3 DNA sequence: TGTGCCATCAGTCCGGGACAGGGCCGAGAAGAGACCCAGTACTTC. Translation gives CAISPGQGREETQYF. This rearrangement joins TRBV10-3 to TRBJ2-5; 9 bases line up with TRBD1. Unmatched junction bases numbered 7, after V lost 5 bases and J lost 3 bases. Germline assignment: CDR1 ENHRY and CDR2 SYGVKD. CDR3 size: 15 residues.

This clonotype has more than one count but fewer than ten. This chain joins TRBV29-1 and TRBJ2-3; 8 nucleotides agree with TRBD2. The CDR3 sequence is 16 residues long. V was clipped by 0 bases and J by 2 bases; unmatched bases: 7. Germline V lookup: CDR1 SQVTM, CDR2 ANQGSEA. The CDR3 coding sequence is TGCAGCGTTGAAGAAGGGGGGACTAGGTACACAGATACGCAGTATTTT. This codes for CSVEEGGTRYTDTQYF.

The table lists this clonotype with a few counts. The CDR3 is CASSTPAGQGANYGYTF. DNA for the CDR3: TGTGCCAGCAGTACCCCCGCGGGGCAGGGGGCAAACTATGGCTACACCTTC. This chain joins TRBV6-6 and TRBJ1-2; 8 nucleotides match TRBD1. The V and J ends lost 5 bases and 2 bases, in that order; junction bases with no gene match: 13. The CDR3 extends over 17 amino acids. CDR1 and CDR2 from the germline V gene are MNHNY and SVGAGI (reference sequence).

The chain carries TRBV10-3 and TRBJ1-5, with unresolved D. CDR1 is ENHRY, CDR2 SYGVKD, per germline. The CDR3 sequence is 13 residues long. V was trimmed by 3 bases and J by 7 bases, leaving 10 bases between them. The DNA for the CDR3 is TGTGCCATCAGTGAACCCCGAGGGCAGCCCCAGCATTTT. This gives the protein CAISEPRGQPQHF.

The V gene is TRBV10-3, the J gene TRBJ2-1, with D possibly TRBD2 on 6 matching bases. Germline CDR1 ENHRY, CDR2 SYGVKD. Trimming removed 3 bases from V and 1 base from J, with 7 bases in between. The CDR3 is 14 amino acids. CDR3 amino acids: CAISEGRSYNEQFF. For the CDR3, the DNA is TGTGCCATCAGTGAAGGGAGGTCCTACAATGAGCAGTTCTTC.

This clonotype was detected only a few times. The chain combines TRBV12-3 or TRBV12-4 with TRBJ1-1; D is ambiguous. CDR3 size: 14 residues. With 5 bases removed from V and 0 bases from J, the gap between germline ends came to 10 bases. The CDR3 coding sequence is TGTGCCAGCAGTCGACTGCCCCTGAACACTGAAGCTTTCTTT. This translates into CASSRLPLNTEAFF.

The chain joins TRBV20-1 to TRBJ2-7; 7 bases fit TRBD2. The DNA end is more similar to TRBJ2-5, so the J call may be wrong. The CDR3 runs to 12 residues. CDR1 DFQATT and CDR2 SNEGSKA come from the germline V gene (reference sequence). The CDR3 reads CSARGGVETQYF. CDR3 nucleotides: TGCAGTGCTAGGGGGGGGGTGGAGACCCAGTACTTC.

Points on this clonotype: One end of the junction fails to match germline, which may point to a read error. This chain links TRBV28 with TRBJ2-7; D not resolved. This CDR3 region has 15 residues. In germline, CDR1 is MDHEN, CDR2 SYDVKM. The CDR3 coding sequence is TGTACCAGCAGTTTAGGGCCCTTAAGGCCCTACGAGCAGTACTTC. It specifies CTSSLGPLRPYEQYF.

Only a few counts were recorded for this clonotype. The chain recombines TRBV4-2 with TRBJ2-7, with D unresolved. Germline CDR1 LGHNA, CDR2 YNFKEQ. This CDR3 has 14 residues. V was shortened by 2 bases and J by 6 bases, with 14 bases between the two germline ends. CDR3 bases: TGTGCCAGCAGCCAATCTCAGGAAATTGGCGAGCAGTACTTC. Translated: CASSQSQEIGEQYF.

The chain employs TRBV3-1 and TRBJ2-1; TRBD2 agrees at 9 bases. V lost 5 bases to trimming and J lost 0 bases; unmatched junction nucleotides: 5. Germline V gives CDR1 LGHDT, CDR2 YNNKEL (reference sequence). The length of the CDR3 is 16 residues. As DNA, the CDR3 is TGTGCCAGCAGCGCGGGAGGGACTAGCTCCTACAATGAGCAGTTCTTC. The encoded protein is CASSAGGTSSYNEQFF.